The sample holds many counts of the clone carrying this T cell receptor beta chain. What it recognizes is unknown. These data belong to a study of regulatory T cells in long-lasting Graves disease. The time point is: newly diagnosed GD, antithyroid drugs for less than 3 months. There was RNA extracted from PBMCs, and the TCR library was made from it. In this cohort, patients came from an endocrinology department located in Xi'an, China. CDR3 regions were amplified by Arm-PCR using iRepertoire HTBI primers to build TCR beta libraries. MiXCR, applied by TCRdb to the multiplex PCR reads, yields one record per CDR3 protein. The table includes fewer than 500,000 distinct CDR3 sequences, 15% to 20% detected once. The CDR3 is 13 amino acids. V lost 5 bases to trimming and J lost 6 bases, with 13 bases between them. Germline V lookup: CDR1 MDHEN, CDR2 SYDVKM. Study-level findings and limits: Favored gene segments in persistent disease were TRBV28, TRBJ1-2 and TRBJ2-5.

These data were also reused for a study on T cells in Graves' hyperthyroidism and ophthalmopathy.

The clonotype was recovered from a man aged 40-49 years with Graves disease. The sequences come from peripheral blood mononuclear cells (PBMCs), collected at new diagnosis, from a patient treated with antithyroid drugs. The chain combines TRBV28 with TRBJ1-1, with D possibly TRBD1 on 6 matching bases. The CDR3 spells CASSTTGHPEAFF. The CDR3 DNA reads as TGTGCCAGCAGTACCACAGGGCATCCTGAAGCTTTCTTT.